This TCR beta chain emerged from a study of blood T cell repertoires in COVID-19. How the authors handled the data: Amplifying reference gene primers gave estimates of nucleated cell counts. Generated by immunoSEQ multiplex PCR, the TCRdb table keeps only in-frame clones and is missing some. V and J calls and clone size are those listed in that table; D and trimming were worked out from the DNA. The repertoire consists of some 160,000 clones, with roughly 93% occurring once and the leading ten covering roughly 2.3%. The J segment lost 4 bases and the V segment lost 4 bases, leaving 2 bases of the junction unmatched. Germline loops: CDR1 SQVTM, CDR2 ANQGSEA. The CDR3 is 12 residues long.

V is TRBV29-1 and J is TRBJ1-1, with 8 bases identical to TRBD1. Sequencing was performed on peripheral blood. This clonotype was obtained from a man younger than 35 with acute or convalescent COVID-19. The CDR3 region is CSVGGQGTEAFF. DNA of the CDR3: TGCAGCGTTGGCGGACAGGGCACTGAAGCTTTCTTT.